This T cell receptor (beta chain) was sequenced in a study of blood T cell repertoires in COVID-19. In the study overall: T cells, B-cell-depleted T cells, or PBMCs supplied cDNA or gDNA.

Enrollees, about 18 to 90 years old, lived in 24 US areas. The CDR3 sequence is 17 residues long. V shed 0 bases, J shed 5 bases, and the junction held 6 bases outside the gene matches. From germline, CDR1 is SGHNT and CDR2 YYREEE (reference sequence). As originally analysed: Amplification of reference gene primers provided the estimated nucleated cell counts. Using immunoSEQ multiplex PCR, the repertoire was profiled, and TCRdb retains in-frame clones only, with some absent. From that table come the V and J calls and clone size; the DNA was used to work out D and trimming. The table includes roughly 280,000 clones, about 88% detected once.

This sequence was found in a woman aged 45-65 years who had recovered from COVID-19. The chain is built from TRBV5-4 and TRBJ2-1; 12 bases fit TRBD2. Sequencing was done on a sample of PBMCs or T cells enriched from blood (not recorded which). The CDR3 is CASSLGLAGGMNNEQFF. The CDR3 nucleotides are TGTGCCAGCAGCTTGGGTCTAGCGGGAGGGATGAACAATGAGCAGTTCTTC.